This T cell receptor beta chain was recovered during a study of blood T cell repertoires in COVID-19. Study overall: T cells, B-cell-depleted T cells, or PBMCs provided the cDNA or gDNA that served as material.

In the original processing: From reference gene primer amplification, estimates of nucleated cell counts were derived. Method: immunoSEQ multiplex PCR; TCRdb's copy keeps in-frame clones and lacks some. From that table come the V and J calls and clone size; the DNA was used to work out D and trimming. The table includes about 93,000 clones, almost 90% detected once. Germline CDR1 and CDR2: LNHDA and SQIVND (reference sequence). The ends were cut back, 2 bases at V and 8 bases at J, with 9 bases in the middle. CDR3 length: 12 residues. Sequenced material: peripheral blood. This TCR was sampled from a human donor with active COVID-19. The donor label of this sample is uncertain. V is TRBV19 and J is TRBJ1-1; D perhaps matches TRBD1 (5 bases). CDR3 in DNA: TGTGCCAGTAGTATACTTGGGGCAGAAGCTTTCTTT. Amino acids: CASSILGAEAFF.